The 15 T cell receptor beta chains below come from one sample, sequenced in a study of blood T cell repertoires in COVID-19. Clones were read by immunoSEQ multiplex PCR, and TCRdb kept only the in-frame ones, dropping some. The data show fewer than 300,000 clones, 85% to 90% seen once. Sequencing was carried out using peripheral blood. The receptors originated from a woman between 45 and 65 years old with COVID-19, enrolled during active disease.

The genes are TRBV18 and TRBJ1-2, with 9 bases lining up with TRBD1. The germline CDR1 and CDR2 sequences are KGHSH and LQKENI. The CDR3 spans 14 residues. V lost 0 bases, J lost 6 bases, and 2 bases stayed unmatched. CDR3 region: CASSPPDRGDGYTF. Written as DNA, the CDR3 is TGTGCCAGCTCACCACCAGACAGGGGGGATGGCTACACCTTC. Full variable domain (outside the CDR3, taken from reference TRBV18 and TRBJ1-2): NAGVMQNPRHLVRRRGQEARLRCSPMKGHSHVYWYRQLPEEGLKFMVYLQKENIIDESGMPKERFSAEFPKEGPSILRIQQVVRGDSAAYFCASSPPDRGDGYTFGSGTRLTVV.

The chain couples TRBV19 to TRBJ1-2; maybe TRBD1 (5 bases). The germline gives CDR1 LNHDA, CDR2 SQIVND (reference sequence). The CDR3 has 12 residues. Trimming pared 6 bases from V and 4 bases from J, leaving 9 bases between. CDR3 residues: CASRTATYGYTF. DNA of the CDR3: TGTGCCAGTAGGACAGCCACCTATGGCTACACCTTC.

The chain recombines TRBV7-3 with TRBJ2-7; D may be TRBD1 (6 bases). CDR3 size: 14 residues. Trimming took off 3 bases at V and 3 bases at J, with 12 bases between the two ends. Germline loops: CDR1 SGHTA, CDR2 FQGTGA. In nucleotides, the CDR3 is TGTGCCAGCAGCTTGGGACACCCCATCTACGAGCAGTACTTC. It translates to CASSLGHPIYEQYF.

This chain connects TRBV4-1 to TRBJ2-3; maybe TRBD2 (5 bases). Trimming cost V 0 bases and J 0 bases, with 10 bases left between them. The length of the CDR3 is 16 residues. Germline-derived CDR1 and CDR2 are MGHRA and YSYEKL. CDR3 sequence reads: CASSQDQRTSTDTQYF. CDR3 DNA: TGCGCCAGCAGCCAAGACCAGCGGACTAGCACAGATACGCAGTATTTT.

The chain recombines TRBV5-1 with TRBJ1-3, with D maybe TRBD1 (5 bases). Looked up from germline, CDR1 is SGHRS and CDR2 is YFSETQ. CDR3 length equals 15 residues. Trimming removed 5 bases from V and 0 bases from J, with 12 bases in between. The CDR3 loop is CASSFGAISGNTIYF. For the CDR3, the DNA is TGCGCCAGCAGTTTTGGGGCTATCTCTGGAAACACCATATATTTT. Full variable domain (remainder filled in from reference TRBV5-1 and TRBJ1-3): KAGVTQTPRYLIKTRGQQVTLSCSPISGHRSVSWYQQTPGQGLQFLFEYFSETQRNKGNFPGRFSGRQFSNSRSEMNVSTLELGDSALYLCASSFGAISGNTIYFGEGSWLTVV.

The rearrangement uses TRBV19 and TRBJ2-3; 13 bases fit TRBD2. CDR1 is LNHDA, CDR2 SQIVND, per germline (reference sequence). CDR3 size: 19 residues. The junction had 16 bases not matched to a gene; V was cut back by 7 bases and J by 3 bases. CDR3 coding DNA: TGTGCCAGTACCCCTACTAGCGGGAGGGGTAGTTGGAGAACAGATACGCAGTATTTT. Residues: CASTPTSGRGSWRTDTQYF. Together with reference TRBV19 and TRBJ2-3, the CDR3 gives the full variable domain: DGGITQSPKYLFRKEGQNVTLSCEQNLNHDAMYWYRQDPGQGLRLIYYSQIVNDFQKGDIAEGYSVSREKKESFPLTVTSAQKNPTAFYLCASTPTSGRGSWRTDTQYFGPGTRLTVL.

The chain recombines TRBV2 with TRBJ1-6; no reliable D call. This CDR3 spans 12 amino acids. From germline, CDR1 is SNHLY and CDR2 FYNNEI. V was cut by 7 bases and J by 12 bases, with 13 bases left in between. CDR3 in amino acids: CASTYSAEPLHF. The CDR3 DNA is TGTGCCAGCACCTATTCCGCGGAACCCCTCCACTTT.

V usage is TRBV29-1 and J usage is TRBJ1-3; D is unresolved. V lost 5 bases, J lost 0 bases, and 5 bases lay in between. CDR3 length: 12 amino acids. The germline CDR1 and CDR2 sequences are SQVTM and ANQGSEA. The CDR3 here is CSVWSSGNTIYF. In DNA form, the CDR3 reads TGCAGCGTTTGGAGCTCTGGAAACACCATATATTTT.

The rearrangement links TRBV19 to TRBJ2-2; 7 bases align to TRBD2. Germline values: CDR1 LNHDA, CDR2 SQIVND (reference sequence). The CDR3 has 15 residues. After removal of 1 base from V and 4 bases from J, the junction contained 3 bases not matched to a gene. The CDR3 sequence: CASSIGLAITGELFF. The DNA of the CDR3 is TGTGCCAGTAGTATAGGACTAGCCATCACCGGGGAGCTGTTTTTT.

The genes are TRBV6-5 and TRBJ2-3; D unresolved. CDR3 size: 15 residues. The germline V gene encodes CDR1 MNHEY and CDR2 SVGAGI. Trimming removed 1 base at V and 1 base at J, with 9 bases between. The CDR3 nucleotides read TGTGCCAGCAGTTACTTGTTACCGGGCACAGATACGCAGTATTTT. Amino acid sequence: CASSYLLPGTDTQYF.

The V and J genes are TRBV7-2 and TRBJ1-1, with TRBD1 matching over 10 bases. CDR3 length equals 17 residues. After removal of 2 bases from V and 5 bases from J, the junction contained 11 bases not matched to a gene. The V gene's germline CDR1 is SGHTA and CDR2 FQGNSA. The CDR3 coding sequence is TGTGCCAGCAGCTTACCCCGGGACAGGGGACGGTTGACTGAAGCTTTCTTT. Translation: CASSLPRDRGRLTEAFF.

The chain carries TRBV18 and TRBJ2-7, with 8 bases lining up with TRBD1. Trimming removed 6 bases from V and 7 bases from J; junction bases left unmatched: 14. This CDR3 region has 15 residues. Germline CDR1 KGHSH, CDR2 LQKENI. The CDR3, as DNA: TGTGCCAGCTCCCCGATCGGGACAGGAGCCTTGGAGCAGTACTTC. Amino acid sequence: CASSPIGTGALEQYF.

This chain uses TRBV7-9 with TRBJ1-2, with D possibly TRBD1 on 5 matching bases. Looked up from germline, CDR1 is SEHNR and CDR2 is FQNEAQ (reference sequence). The ends were cut back, 5 bases at V and 4 bases at J, with 17 bases in the middle. This CDR3 region has 15 residues. The CDR3 DNA is TGTGCCAGCAGCCTAACAGGATCTCGCGGCTATGGCTACACCTTC. Translation gives CASSLTGSRGYGYTF.

The chain joins TRBV7-2 to TRBJ2-7; 9 bases fit TRBD1. The CDR3 is 15 residues long. The V and J ends lost 4 bases and 6 bases, in that order; junction bases with no gene match: 10. The germline CDR1 and CDR2 sequences are SGHTA and FQGNSA. In DNA form, the CDR3 reads TGTGCCAGCAGCTCAACCGGGACAGGGTCTTCCGAGCAGTACTTC. This gives the protein CASSSTGTGSSEQYF.

The rearrangement joins TRBV15 to TRBJ1-4; TRBD1 agrees at 7 bases. In germline, CDR1 is LNHNV, CDR2 YYDKDF (reference sequence). J lost 4 bases, V lost 6 bases, and 8 bases had no gene match. This CDR3 spans 15 amino acids. The CDR3 here is CATREGAGDNEKLFF. The CDR3 DNA follows: TGTGCCACCAGGGAGGGGGCGGGCGATAATGAAAAACTGTTTTTT.